Below, 5 T cell receptor beta chains from the same sample are listed, as sequenced in a study of molecular identifiers for immune sequencing clone quantification. Each CDR3 protein is one row after TCRdb ran MiXCR on the PCR reads. The sample contains just under 65,000 distinct CDR3 sequences, about a fifth of which appear only once. Sequencing used naive CD8+ T cells from blood, with Jurkat cell RNA spiked in. Subset noted: FACS-sorted CD8+CD4-CCR7+CD45RA+ naive T cells. All receptors derive from a human donor in good health. Some libraries in this study had Jurkat cell RNA spiked in.

This clonotype showed up many times. V gene TRBV30 combines with J gene TRBJ2-7, with a possible D match to TRBD2 (5 bases). Germline lookup yields CDR1 GTSNPN and CDR2 SVGIG (reference sequence). Trimming shortened V by 0 bases and J by 0 bases, and 9 bases separated the two germline ends. This CDR3 has 14 residues. The CDR3 region has the DNA TGTGCCTGGAGTGTGGGGAGATTCTCCTACGAGCAGTACTTC. This sequence encodes CAWSVGRFSYEQYF.

On this clonotype: This clone may be a read error of a much larger clone one base away. The chain couples TRBV7-9 to TRBJ1-3, with D uncertain. There are 11 residues in the CDR3. Germline assignment: CDR1 SEHNR and CDR2 FQNEAQ (reference sequence). The DNA for the CDR3 is TGTGGCCAGCCCTCTGGAAACACCATACATTTT. Translating gives CGQPSGNTIHF.

As regards this clonotype: It may be a read error: a sequence one base away is much more abundant. Because the CDR3 is missing its conserved closing phenylalanine or tryptophan, this is likely a read error. The V call is TRBV14, the J call TRBJ2-1, with D perhaps matching TRBD1 (5 bases). This CDR3 region has 13 residues. Germline V gene lookup returns CDR1 SGHDN and CDR2 FVKESK. V was clipped by 4 bases and J by 6 bases, with 10 bases between them. The CDR3 nucleotides are TGTGCCAGCAGCCCAAGGACAATCAATGAGCAGTTCCTC. Its protein is CASSPRTINEQFL.

This clonotype was detected many times. This sequence joins TRBV7-8 and TRBJ1-5, with D possibly being TRBD1 (6 bases). This CDR3 region has 18 residues. CDR1 SGHVS and CDR2 FQNEAQ come from the germline V gene. The V end was cut by 1 base, the J end by 8 bases, with 24 bases between. The chain's CDR3 is CASSLDPRGISIIEPQHF. The CDR3 nucleotides read TGTGCCAGCAGCTTAGACCCCAGGGGAATCTCAATCATCGAGCCCCAGCATTTT.

V usage is TRBV19 and J usage is TRBJ2-7, with 9 bases lining up with TRBD2. The germline CDR1 and CDR2 sequences are LNHDA and SQIVND (reference sequence). The CDR3 length is 15 residues. V was pared by 7 bases and J by 3 bases, with 10 bases of the junction left unmatched. Here the CDR3 reads CASTAGPSGVYEQYF. CDR3 DNA: TGTGCCAGTACCGCGGGTCCTAGCGGGGTCTACGAGCAGTACTTC.